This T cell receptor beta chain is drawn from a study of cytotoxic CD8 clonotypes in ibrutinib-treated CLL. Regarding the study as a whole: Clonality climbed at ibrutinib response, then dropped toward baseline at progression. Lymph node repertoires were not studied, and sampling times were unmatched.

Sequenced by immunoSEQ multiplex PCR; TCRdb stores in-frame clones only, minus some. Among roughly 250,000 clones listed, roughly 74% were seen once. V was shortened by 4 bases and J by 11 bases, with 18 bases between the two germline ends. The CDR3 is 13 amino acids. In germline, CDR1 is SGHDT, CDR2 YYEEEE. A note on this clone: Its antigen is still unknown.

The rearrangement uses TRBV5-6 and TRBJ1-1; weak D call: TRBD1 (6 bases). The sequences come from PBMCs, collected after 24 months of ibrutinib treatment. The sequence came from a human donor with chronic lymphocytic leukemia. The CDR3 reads CASSKDYREGAFF. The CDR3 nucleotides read TGTGCCAGCAGCAAGGACTACAGGGAGGGTGCTTTCTTT.